Presented here are 30 T cell receptor beta chains from one specimen sequenced in a study of T cell changes during pregnancy in multiple sclerosis (dated by TCRdb to 2018 to 2020). The library was produced with the immunoSEQ multiplex PCR assay. TCRdb provides this immuneACCESS table in a form limited to in-frame rearrangements. Some clones are lacking; in checked studies, under half of them reflect an unresolved V gene, and why the rest are absent is not known. This sample has about 28,000 clones in its table, and 85% to 90% of those were observed once. The leading ten clones occupy approximately 0.74% of the sample. The sample was CD4+ T cells from peripheral blood mononuclear cells, taken in the first trimester of pregnancy. The receptor set was obtained from a female donor in good health, enrolled as a control in a pregnancy study.

The count of this clone is one. The chain uses TRBV9 and TRBJ1-6, with D unclear. V lost 5 bases and J 10 bases, leaving 16 bases between the germline ends. From germline, CDR1 is SGDLS and CDR2 YYNGEE. This CDR3 has 14 residues. CDR3 sequence reads: CASSRGRSWSPLHF. CDR3 nucleotides: TGTGCCAGCAGTCGGGGAAGGTCTTGGTCACCCCTCCACTTT.

The rearrangement joins TRBV2 to TRBJ2-5; the D gene is possibly TRBD1 (6 bases). Germline V gives CDR1 SNHLY, CDR2 FYNNEI. V was trimmed by 2 bases and J by 3 bases, leaving 13 bases between them. CDR3 length: 15 amino acids. The CDR3 protein is CASSEMGRGEETQYF. The CDR3 DNA reads as TGTGCCAGCAGTGAAATGGGCAGGGGCGAAGAGACCCAGTACTTC.

The rearrangement links TRBV6-5 to TRBJ1-1; D gene uncertain. CDR3 length equals 13 residues. Germline V gives CDR1 MNHEY, CDR2 SVGAGI. V was trimmed by 6 bases and J by 4 bases, leaving 12 bases between them. Here the CDR3 reads CASRLRRSTEAFF. The CDR3 DNA reads TGTGCCAGCAGGTTAAGGAGGAGCACTGAAGCTTTCTTT.

V is TRBV21-1 and J is TRBJ1-4; TRBD1, the table's D call, was not compared with the DNA. TRBV21-1 is a known pseudogene. This CDR3 has 17 amino acids. In nucleotides, the CDR3 is TGTGCCAGCAGCAAGCCGCCACAGGGTAGGTCTAATGAAAAACTGTTTTTT. Amino acid sequence: CASSKPPQGRSNEKLFF.

The chain carries TRBV6-1 and TRBJ2-3; 9 positions agree with TRBD2. Germline CDR1 MNHNS, CDR2 SASEGT. The CDR3 loop spans 14 amino acids. The J segment lost 0 bases and the V segment lost 8 bases, leaving 3 bases of the junction unmatched. The CDR3 DNA is TGTGCCAGCGAGGCGGGGGGGAGCACAGATACGCAGTATTTT. Protein: CASEAGGSTDTQYF.

The V gene is TRBV5-4, the J gene TRBJ1-2; D call uncertain. Trimming took off 0 bases at V and 8 bases at J, with 29 bases between the two ends. From germline, CDR1 is SGHNT and CDR2 YYREEE (reference sequence). CDR3 size: 19 residues. This chain's CDR3 is CASSLAVLGLSNEAEGYTF. The DNA for the CDR3 is TGTGCCAGCAGCTTGGCAGTTTTAGGACTAAGCAACGAAGCGGAGGGCTACACCTTC.

This clone was recorded once. The J gene is TRBJ2-2, the V gene TRBV19; 9 nucleotides align to TRBD2. Per the germline V gene, CDR1 is LNHDA and CDR2 is SQIVND (reference sequence). The CDR3 extends over 14 amino acids. V shed 4 bases, J shed 5 bases, and the junction held 2 bases outside the gene matches. The CDR3 loop is CASSKAGGTGELFF. The CDR3 DNA follows: TGTGCCAGTAGTAAAGCGGGGGGAACCGGGGAGCTGTTTTTT.

This chain links TRBV7-2 with TRBJ2-5, with D hard to call. Germline CDR1 reads SGHTA; CDR2 reads FQGNSA. This CDR3 is built from 13 residues. V was pared by 3 bases and J by 2 bases, with 7 bases between. The CDR3 region has the DNA TGTGCCAGCAGCTTTGCAGTTCAAGAGACCCAGTACTTC. Translation gives CASSFAVQETQYF.

The chain links TRBV6-6 to TRBJ2-2; D gene uncertain. From germline, CDR1 is MNHNY and CDR2 SVGAGI (reference sequence). The CDR3 length is 13 residues. V shed 6 bases and J shed 4 bases, with 9 bases lying between them. The CDR3 sequence is CASRMSITGELFF. The DNA of the CDR3 is TGTGCCAGCAGAATGTCTATCACCGGGGAGCTGTTTTTT.

This chain links TRBV30 with TRBJ2-5, with 7 nucleotides matching TRBD1. V lost 4 bases to trimming and J lost 2 bases; unmatched junction nucleotides: 13. CDR3 size: 16 residues. Germline CDR1 is GTSNPN and CDR2 is SVGIG (reference sequence). The CDR3 bases are TGTGCCTGGATGTCGGGACAGCCGGCTATTCAAGAGACCCAGTACTTC. Its protein is CAWMSGQPAIQETQYF.

This clone has only one observation. This rearrangement joins TRBV13 to TRBJ2-7, with TRBD2 matching 9 bases. The length of the CDR3 is 17 residues. With V trimmed by 0 bases and J by 5 bases, 11 bases remained unmatched. Germline-derived CDR1 and CDR2 are PRHDT and FYEKMQ (reference sequence). In DNA, the CDR3 is TGTGCCAGCAGCTTAGGGCGGGGGGGCATTACGTTCCACGAGCAGTACTTC. It yields the protein CASSLGRGGITFHEQYF.

This rearrangement joins TRBV9 to TRBJ1-6; D ambiguous. V shed 3 bases and J shed 5 bases, with 12 bases lying between them. Looked up from germline, CDR1 is SGDLS and CDR2 is YYNGEE. This CDR3 is 15 amino acids long. CDR3: CASSGGGSNNSPLHF. The CDR3 DNA reads TGTGCCAGCAGCGGAGGCGGCAGCAATAATTCACCCCTCCACTTT.

The gene calls are TRBV5-1 and TRBJ1-1; 11 positions agree with TRBD1. This CDR3 is built from 15 residues. Trimming took 4 bases from V and 4 from J; bases not matched to a gene: 6. Germline values: CDR1 SGHRS, CDR2 YFSETQ. The CDR3 loop reads CASSPSGTGGTEAFF. CDR3 bases: TGCGCCAGCAGCCCCTCCGGGACAGGGGGCACTGAAGCTTTCTTT.

In its sample, this clone was seen once. J is TRBJ1-1 and V is TRBV7-2; D is perhaps TRBD1 (5 bases). The CDR3 covers 16 residues. The germline CDR1 and CDR2 sequences are SGHTA and FQGNSA. The V gene lost 5 bases and the J gene lost 2 bases, with 18 bases spanning the gap. The CDR3 sequence is CASSPLAGRPNTEAFF. Written as DNA, the CDR3 is TGTGCCAGCAGCCCATTGGCAGGGCGACCAAACACTGAAGCTTTCTTT.

The chain carries TRBV15 and TRBJ2-3; 9 positions match TRBD2. The CDR3 length is 17 residues. The J segment lost 3 bases and the V segment lost 1 base, leaving 8 bases of the junction unmatched. Germline V gene sequence: CDR1 LNHNV, CDR2 YYDKDF (reference sequence). The CDR3 loop reads CATSRGPSGVGTDTQYF. The CDR3 nucleotides read TGTGCCACCAGCAGAGGGCCTAGCGGGGTAGGGACAGATACGCAGTATTTT.

The chain links TRBV7-2 to TRBJ2-1; TRBD2 matches at 9 bases. Germline trimming cut 5 bases from V and 10 bases from J; bases unmatched to any gene: 9. Germline V gives CDR1 SGHTA, CDR2 FQGNSA. This CDR3 comprises 14 residues. The CDR3 is CASSPGGLAGEQFF. CDR3 bases: TGTGCCAGCAGCCCCGGGGGGCTAGCGGGGGAGCAGTTCTTC.

A few counts support this clone. V and J are TRBV16 and TRBJ2-7; the D gene is possibly TRBD2 (5 bases). CDR3 length: 13 residues. V was cut by 4 bases and J by 7 bases, with 14 bases left in between. From germline, CDR1 is KGHSY and CDR2 FQNENV. In DNA form, the CDR3 reads TGTGCCAGCAGCCCACGACGAGGGTTGGAGCAGTACTTC. It translates to CASSPRRGLEQYF.

The V gene is TRBV6-6, the J gene TRBJ1-6; TRBD1 matches at 8 bases. This CDR3 comprises 14 residues. CDR1 MNHNY and CDR2 SVGAGI come from the germline V gene (reference sequence). V shed 6 bases, J shed 9 bases, and the junction held 7 bases outside the gene matches. The DNA of the CDR3 is TGTGCCAGCAGCGAAGGACAGGGTGGTTCACCCCTCCACTTT. Translating gives CASSEGQGGSPLHF.

This chain connects TRBV6-5 to TRBJ2-7, with D possibly being TRBD2 (7 bases). Germline CDR1 and CDR2: MNHEY and SVGAGI. CDR3 length equals 14 residues. Deletions cut 7 bases from V and 1 base from J, with 14 bases between. Here the CDR3 reads CASTRGGASYEQYF. The DNA of the CDR3 is TGTGCCAGCACCAGAGGGGGGGCTTCCTACGAGCAGTACTTC.

The chain joins TRBV30 to TRBJ1-3, with D possibly matching TRBD1 (5 bases). Trimming stripped 1 base from V and 0 bases from J, with 10 bases between. CDR1 GTSNPN and CDR2 SVGIG come from the germline V gene (reference sequence). This CDR3 comprises 15 residues. The CDR3 is CAWSEGHLSGNTIYF. In nucleotides, the CDR3 is TGTGCCTGGAGTGAGGGGCACCTCTCTGGAAACACCATATATTTT.

The table lists this clone with a count of one. This chain connects TRBV4-2 to TRBJ1-2; TRBD1 aligns across 7 bases. CDR3 length equals 17 residues. V lost 2 bases, J lost 2 bases, and 11 bases stayed unmatched. Germline V gives CDR1 LGHNA, CDR2 YNFKEQ. CDR3 loop: CASSQLGQAGSNYGYTF. DNA for the CDR3: TGTGCCAGCAGCCAACTAGGACAGGCAGGATCAAACTATGGCTACACCTTC.

The V and J genes are TRBV27 and TRBJ2-3; D remains unclear. Trimming pared 2 bases from V and 6 bases from J, leaving 12 bases between. The germline V gene encodes CDR1 MNHEY and CDR2 SMNVEV (reference sequence). This CDR3 is 14 amino acids long. In DNA, the CDR3 is TGTGCCAGCAGTTTAATGCTCACCGGGGATACGCAGTATTTT. As protein: CASSLMLTGDTQYF.

The J gene is TRBJ2-3, the V gene TRBV5-6, with 10 bases identical to TRBD1. Germline V lookup: CDR1 SGHDT, CDR2 YYEEEE. This CDR3 has 15 residues. Germline trimming cut 1 base from V and 6 bases from J; bases unmatched to any gene: 5. As DNA, the CDR3 is TGTGCCAGCAGCTTGCTGACAGGGGGCGCGGATACGCAGTATTTT. It codes for CASSLLTGGADTQYF.

This rearrangement joins TRBV11-3 to TRBJ2-2; TRBD2 might be the D (5 bases). V was shortened by 2 bases and J by 5 bases, with 9 bases between the two germline ends. In germline, CDR1 is SGHNT, CDR2 YENEEA. This CDR3 has 14 amino acids. The CDR3 sequence is CASSLFGETGELFF. The CDR3 DNA is TGTGCCAGCAGCTTATTCGGGGAAACCGGGGAGCTGTTTTTT. Full variable domain (remainder filled in from reference TRBV11-3 and TRBJ2-2): EAGVVQSPRYKIIEKKQPVAFWCNPISGHNTLYWYLQNLGQGPELLIRYENEEAVDDSQLPKDRFSAERLKGVDSTLKIQPAELGDSAVYLCASSLFGETGELFFGEGSRLTVL.

This rearrangement joins TRBV27 to TRBJ2-7; D might be TRBD2 (7 bases). Per germline, CDR1 MNHEY and CDR2 SMNVEV (reference sequence). The CDR3 consists of 14 residues. Trimming removed 6 bases at V and 3 bases at J, with 15 bases between. The CDR3 DNA reads TGTGCCAGCAGAGGGGGAGGGCAGGTCTACGAGCAGTACTTC. Its protein is CASRGGGQVYEQYF.

The chain links TRBV5-8 to TRBJ2-7, with 10 bases lining up with TRBD1. V trimming: 4 bases; J trimming: 2 bases; junction bases outside the gene matches: 6. Germline CDR1 and CDR2: SGHTS and YDEGEE. This CDR3 comprises 15 residues. CDR3 amino acids: CASSLGQGLTYEQYF. The CDR3 DNA reads TGTGCCAGCAGCCTGGGACAGGGGCTAACCTACGAGCAGTACTTC.

V gene TRBV4-1 combines with J gene TRBJ2-1; 7 bases are shared with TRBD1. CDR1 and CDR2 (germline): MGHRA, YSYEKL. This CDR3 region has 17 residues. V dropped 2 bases and J dropped 8; count of bases not matched to a gene: 15. CDR3 sequence: CASSQMRTGAVMDEQFF. The CDR3, as DNA: TGCGCCAGCAGCCAAATGAGGACAGGTGCCGTGATGGATGAGCAGTTCTTC.

This CDR3 is CASSGGLFYEQYF. In DNA form, the CDR3 reads TGTGCCAGCAGTGGCGGACTCTTTTACGAGCAGTACTTC. V is TRBV6-6 and J is TRBJ2-7; the D gene is possibly TRBD2 (5 bases). Germline V gene data show CDR1 as MNHNY and CDR2 as SVGAGI (reference sequence). Trimming stripped 5 bases from V and 4 bases from J, with 12 bases between. This CDR3 region has 13 residues.

The chain is built from TRBV11-2 and TRBJ1-2; tentative D call: TRBD1 (6 bases). This CDR3 spans 15 amino acids. Trimming removed 0 bases from V and 4 bases from J, with 12 bases in between. In germline, CDR1 is SGHAT, CDR2 FQNNGV. CDR3 protein: CASSLDAGVGYGYTF. The CDR3 DNA reads TGTGCCAGCAGCTTAGACGCAGGGGTTGGCTATGGCTACACCTTC.

The chain recombines TRBV10-3 with TRBJ1-5; D is perhaps TRBD1 (6 bases). Trimming took 10 bases from V and 3 from J, leaving 25 bases between them. CDR3 length: 17 residues. From germline, CDR1 is ENHRY and CDR2 SYGVKD. CDR3 region: CATHPGQLGIYNQPQHF. The DNA for the CDR3 is TGTGCCACCCACCCTGGACAGTTAGGCATTTACAATCAGCCCCAGCATTTT.